The clone carrying this TCR beta chain was counted only a few times. The CDR3 runs 16 residues. V was clipped by 4 bases and J by 0 bases, with 10 bases between them. Germline assignment: CDR1 SGHTA and CDR2 FQGNSA. Then a second PCR, running roughly 7 to 12 cycles, was carried out with a sample-barcoded 5' primer and a J-beta primer mix. Carrying 12 random nucleotides, a template-switch adaptor labeled each individual cDNA molecule. TCRdb called the 5' RACE reads again in MiXCR, with one record for every CDR3 protein. The sample records about 930,000 distinct CDR3 sequences, 25% to 30% being singletons. This entry comes from a study of blood T cells in healthy people across ages. Samples each had at least 5 micrograms of total RNA extracted. These same records also appear under a second study, on T cells of mothers and their children. That work contributes: Using approximately 1.6 ug per 15 ul, all extracted RNA underwent cDNA synthesis. Over 9.5 million reads per mother and around 3 million per child were obtained.

This TCR derives from a woman between 40 and 50 years old in good health. The specimen sequenced was blood. The chain carries TRBV7-2 and TRBJ1-6; D remains ambiguous. CDR3 amino acids: CASSSRRSSYNSPLHF. CDR3 bases: TGTGCCAGCAGCTCCCGACGGAGCTCCTATAATTCACCCCTCCACTTT. Filled out from reference TRBV7-2 and TRBJ1-6, the complete variable domain reads GAGVSQSPSNKVTEKGKDVELRCDPISGHTALYWYRQSLGQGLEFLIYFQGNSAPDKSGLPSDRFSAERTGGSVSTLTIQRTQQEDSAVYLCASSSRRSSYNSPLHFGNGTRLTVT.